This T cell receptor beta chain was captured in a study of shared T cell receptors in the human thymus. This clone was counted a few times. The CDR3 totals 14 residues. Trimming took off 3 bases at V and 4 bases at J, with 9 bases between the two ends. The protocol was immunoSEQ multiplex PCR, while the TCRdb copy is restricted to in-frame clones and leaves out a portion. The sample has approximately 760,000 clones; over 75% are singletons. Another study also made use of these data, one on human thymus T cells. That source reports: Thymic resections from corrective heart surgery supplied the tissue. Biased V and J segment usage appeared in thymus and peripheral blood.

This TCR was sampled from a girl less than two years old with a congenital heart defect. The chain is built from TRBV23-1 and TRBJ2-2; D unclear. TRBV23-1 is recorded as an ORF, its role being uncertain. The specimen sequenced was thymocytes. In nucleotides, the CDR3 is TGCGCCAGCAGTCAGCAGAATTCCACCGGGGAGCTGTTTTTT. Its translation: CASSQQNSTGELFF.